Listed below are T cell receptor beta chains from one sample, sequenced in a study of shared clonotypes between healthy human individuals. The table came from immunoSEQ multiplex PCR; TCRdb's copy has only in-frame clones and leaves some out. Counted here are fewer than 1.6 million clones, approximately 98.5% occurring once; the ten biggest clones make up roughly 0.35%. The sequenced material came from naive CD4+ T cells sorted from blood. These TCRs come from a man aged 25-45 years in good health. Both conserved end residues are part of each CDR3. Each record gives: clone size, V gene, J gene, D gene, CDR3 DNA, CDR3 protein. The D gene is left open where the match is weak. Size is omitted from some rows. Given values are once, few, many or a class for expanded clones.

clone size: NA
V gene: TRBV28
J gene: TRBJ2-7
D gene: NA
CDR3 DNA: TGTGCCAGCAGTGCCCTAAACAGGGACGAGCAGTACTTC
CDR3 protein: CASSALNRDEQYF

clone size: NA
V gene: TRBV5-1
J gene: TRBJ2-2
D gene: NA
CDR3 DNA: TGCGCCAGCAGCTCACTCCCACAGCGGAATCTAAGGGGGGAGCTGTTTTTT
CDR3 protein: CASSSLPQRNLRGELFF

clone size: NA
V gene: TRBV27
J gene: TRBJ2-7
D gene: TRBD2
CDR3 DNA: TGTGCCAGCAGTCTCCAAATAGCGGGAGGGAACGAGCAGTACTTC
CDR3 protein: CASSLQIAGGNEQYF

clone size: NA
V gene: TRBV28
J gene: TRBJ2-2
D gene: NA
CDR3 DNA: TGTGCCAGCACCCCGCAAAACACCGGGGAGCTGTTTTTT
CDR3 protein: CASTPQNTGELFF

clone size: NA
V gene: TRBV5-1
J gene: TRBJ2-1
D gene: TRBD2
CDR3 DNA: TGCGCCAGCAGCTTGGTAGCGGGTGAGCAGTTCTTC
CDR3 protein: CASSLVAGEQFF

clone size: NA
V gene: TRBV28
J gene: TRBJ2-5
D gene: NA
CDR3 DNA: TGTGCCAGCAGTTTATTAACGGGATACCAAGAGACCCAGTACTTC
CDR3 protein: CASSLLTGYQETQYF

clone size: NA
V gene: TRBV19
J gene: TRBJ1-1
D gene: NA
CDR3 DNA: TGTGCCAGTAGTATTCTATCAGGGAGTAGCGAAGCTTTCTTT
CDR3 protein: CASSILSGSSEAFF

clone size: once
V gene: TRBV6-4
J gene: TRBJ2-1
D gene: NA
CDR3 DNA: TGTGCCAGCAGTGACTCGAGCCGAGGACTCCTGCACAATGAGCAGTTCTTC
CDR3 protein: CASSDSSRGLLHNEQFF

clone size: NA
V gene: TRBV5-4
J gene: TRBJ2-7
D gene: NA
CDR3 DNA: TGTGCCAGCAGCTTGGAGACGGGACCGTCCTACGAGCAGTACTTC
CDR3 protein: CASSLETGPSYEQYF

clone size: once
V gene: TRBV28
J gene: TRBJ1-2
D gene: NA
CDR3 DNA: TGTGCCAGCAGTTTCACAGGCAGGTCCTATGGCTACACCTTC
CDR3 protein: CASSFTGRSYGYTF

clone size: NA
V gene: TRBV6-5
J gene: TRBJ2-7
D gene: NA
CDR3 DNA: TGTGCCAGCATGAGCAAGGAGGGCTCCTACGAGCAGTACTTC
CDR3 protein: CASMSKEGSYEQYF

clone size: NA
V gene: TRBV5-4
J gene: TRBJ2-5
D gene: NA
CDR3 DNA: TGTGCCAGCAGCTTGGGAGGGCAAGAGACCCAGTACTTC
CDR3 protein: CASSLGGQETQYF

clone size: NA
V gene: TRBV6-1
J gene: TRBJ2-1
D gene: NA
CDR3 DNA: TGTGCCAGCAGTGCCTTTTTTTCGGGCCTGTCCAGCTCCTACAATGAGCAGTTCTTC
CDR3 protein: CASSAFFSGLSSSYNEQFF

clone size: NA
V gene: TRBV28
J gene: TRBJ2-1
D gene: NA
CDR3 DNA: TGTGCCAGCAGTTTAGTCTCTCGGATTAGCCATGAGCAGTTCTTC
CDR3 protein: CASSLVSRISHEQFF

clone size: once
V gene: TRBV28
J gene: TRBJ2-1
D gene: TRBD2
CDR3 DNA: TGTGCCAGCAGCCTTAGCGGGAGGTTTGAGCAGTTCTTC
CDR3 protein: CASSLSGRFEQFF

clone size: NA
V gene: TRBV7-9
J gene: TRBJ2-7
D gene: NA
CDR3 DNA: TGTGCCAGCAGCCCCCGGAGCGCGACCTACGAGCAGTACTTC
CDR3 protein: CASSPRSATYEQYF

clone size: NA
V gene: TRBV5-6
J gene: TRBJ1-1
D gene: TRBD1
CDR3 DNA: TGTGCCAGCAGCCTCGACAGGGCTTCTGAAGCTTTCTTT
CDR3 protein: CASSLDRASEAFF

clone size: NA
V gene: TRBV6-6
J gene: TRBJ2-7
D gene: TRBD2
CDR3 DNA: TGTGCCAGCCGCGCGGGACTAGCGGGAGTGCGCGAGCAGTACTTC
CDR3 protein: CASRAGLAGVREQYF

clone size: NA
V gene: TRBV30
J gene: TRBJ2-5
D gene: TRBD2
CDR3 DNA: TGTGCCTGGATTGCCCGAGCGGGGGCGTACCAAGAGACCCAGTACTTC
CDR3 protein: CAWIARAGAYQETQYF

clone size: NA
V gene: TRBV21-1
J gene: TRBJ2-1
D gene: NA
CDR3 DNA: TGTGCCAGCAGCAAAGGAATAGGGATCCTAGCGGGAGGCGGTGAAAATGAGCAGTTCTTC
CDR3 protein: CASSKGIGILAGGGENEQFF

clone size: NA
V gene: TRBV11-2
J gene: TRBJ2-7
D gene: NA
CDR3 DNA: TGTGCCAGCAGGAGAGGCCCGGAGGCCCGTTCCTACGAGCAGTACTTC
CDR3 protein: CASRRGPEARSYEQYF

clone size: NA
V gene: TRBV19
J gene: TRBJ2-2
D gene: NA
CDR3 DNA: TGTGCCAGTAGTATATTGAGGCAGGGGTACACCGGGGAGCTGTTTTTT
CDR3 protein: CASSILRQGYTGELFF

clone size: NA
V gene: TRBV6-1
J gene: TRBJ1-2
D gene: TRBD1
CDR3 DNA: TGTGCCAGCACACTTGGACAGGCGGTGGACGGCTACACCTTC
CDR3 protein: CASTLGQAVDGYTF

clone size: once
V gene: TRBV29-1
J gene: TRBJ2-1
D gene: NA
CDR3 DNA: TGCAGCGTAAATAGGGGACCTGAGCAGTTCTTC
CDR3 protein: CSVNRGPEQFF

clone size: NA
V gene: TRBV18
J gene: TRBJ2-3
D gene: NA
CDR3 DNA: TGTGCCAGCTCACCGCAGACACGGACAGATACGCAGTATTTT
CDR3 protein: CASSPQTRTDTQYF

clone size: NA
V gene: TRBV9
J gene: TRBJ1-2
D gene: NA
CDR3 DNA: TGTGCCAGCAGCCCCCGCCCAGGGGACTATGGCTACACCTTC
CDR3 protein: CASSPRPGDYGYTF

clone size: NA
V gene: TRBV5-1
J gene: TRBJ1-5
D gene: NA
CDR3 DNA: TGCGCCAGCAGCTTGGGCCCCCAGAGCAATCAGCCCCAGCATTTT
CDR3 protein: CASSLGPQSNQPQHF

clone size: NA
V gene: TRBV6-1
J gene: TRBJ1-1
D gene: NA
CDR3 DNA: TGTGCCAGCAGGGTAAAGGGGAACACTGAAGCTTTCTTT
CDR3 protein: CASRVKGNTEAFF

clone size: NA
V gene: TRBV29-1
J gene: TRBJ1-1
D gene: TRBD1
CDR3 DNA: TGCAGCACCAGGACAGGGGGGATCACTGAAGCTTTCTTT
CDR3 protein: CSTRTGGITEAFF

clone size: NA
V gene: TRBV5-1
J gene: TRBJ2-2
D gene: NA
CDR3 DNA: TGCGCCAGCAGCTCAGGAAGTCTGAACACCGGGGAGCTGTTTTTT
CDR3 protein: CASSSGSLNTGELFF

clone size: once
V gene: TRBV6-5
J gene: TRBJ1-2
D gene: NA
CDR3 DNA: TGTGCCAGCAGCCCCGGGACCCGTCGGGGCTACACCTTC
CDR3 protein: CASSPGTRRGYTF

clone size: NA
V gene: TRBV19
J gene: TRBJ2-1
D gene: NA
CDR3 DNA: TGTGCCAGTAGTACTTACAATGAGCAGTTCTTC
CDR3 protein: CASSTYNEQFF

clone size: NA
V gene: TRBV28
J gene: TRBJ1-3
D gene: NA
CDR3 DNA: TGTGCCAGCAGCAATCCGTTGGACACCATATATTTT
CDR3 protein: CASSNPLDTIYF

clone size: NA
V gene: TRBV11-3
J gene: TRBJ2-5
D gene: TRBD2
CDR3 DNA: TGTGCCAGCAGCGGGGGGGTCCTAGAGACCCAGTACTTC
CDR3 protein: CASSGGVLETQYF

clone size: NA
V gene: TRBV7-2
J gene: TRBJ2-1
D gene: NA
CDR3 DNA: TGTGCCAGCAGCTTAGCGACGAGGGACGGTGAGCAGTTCTTC
CDR3 protein: CASSLATRDGEQFF

clone size: NA
V gene: TRBV5-6
J gene: TRBJ2-7
D gene: TRBD2
CDR3 DNA: TGTGCCAGCAGCAGAGGGGTAGCGGGAGGGCCCTACGAGCAGTACTTC
CDR3 protein: CASSRGVAGGPYEQYF

clone size: NA
V gene: TRBV20-1
J gene: TRBJ1-1
D gene: NA
CDR3 DNA: TGCAGTGCTAGTAGGCAGGTAGCTTTCTTT
CDR3 protein: CSASRQVAFF

clone size: NA
V gene: TRBV2
J gene: TRBJ2-1
D gene: NA
CDR3 DNA: TGTGCCAGTTCGAGAGAGGCCAATGTTGGGCAGTTCTTC
CDR3 protein: CASSREANVGQFF

clone size: NA
V gene: TRBV9
J gene: TRBJ2-5
D gene: TRBD1
CDR3 DNA: TGTGCCAGCTCGGTGGGGCCAGGGGGCCAAGAGACCCAGTACTTC
CDR3 protein: CASSVGPGGQETQYF

clone size: NA
V gene: TRBV9
J gene: TRBJ2-7
D gene: TRBD2
CDR3 DNA: TGTGCCAGCAGCCGAGCGGGAGCTTACGAGCAGTACTTC
CDR3 protein: CASSRAGAYEQYF

clone size: NA
V gene: TRBV25-1
J gene: TRBJ2-3
D gene: NA
CDR3 DNA: TGTGCCAGCAGTCTTGGGAGCAGGGCAAGGGCTGATACGCAGTATTTT
CDR3 protein: CASSLGSRARADTQYF

clone size: once
V gene: TRBV27
J gene: TRBJ2-2
D gene: NA
CDR3 DNA: TGTGCCATCTTCGTCTCCGGGGAGCTGTTTTTT
CDR3 protein: CAIFVSGELFF

clone size: NA
V gene: TRBV4-3
J gene: TRBJ2-2
D gene: TRBD1
CDR3 DNA: TGCGCCAGCAGCCGGAAGACAGGGACCACCGGGGAGCTGTTTTTT
CDR3 protein: CASSRKTGTTGELFF

clone size: NA
V gene: TRBV18
J gene: TRBJ2-7
D gene: TRBD2
CDR3 DNA: TGTGCCAGCTCACCACGGACTAGCGGACACTACGAGCAGTACTTC
CDR3 protein: CASSPRTSGHYEQYF

clone size: NA
V gene: TRBV11-2
J gene: TRBJ1-1
D gene: NA
CDR3 DNA: TGTGCCAGCAGCTTCGGGCTGAACACTGAAGCTTTCTTT
CDR3 protein: CASSFGLNTEAFF

clone size: NA
V gene: TRBV5-4
J gene: TRBJ1-2
D gene: NA
CDR3 DNA: TGTGCCAGCAGCAGAATGGGAGGGTACACCTTC
CDR3 protein: CASSRMGGYTF